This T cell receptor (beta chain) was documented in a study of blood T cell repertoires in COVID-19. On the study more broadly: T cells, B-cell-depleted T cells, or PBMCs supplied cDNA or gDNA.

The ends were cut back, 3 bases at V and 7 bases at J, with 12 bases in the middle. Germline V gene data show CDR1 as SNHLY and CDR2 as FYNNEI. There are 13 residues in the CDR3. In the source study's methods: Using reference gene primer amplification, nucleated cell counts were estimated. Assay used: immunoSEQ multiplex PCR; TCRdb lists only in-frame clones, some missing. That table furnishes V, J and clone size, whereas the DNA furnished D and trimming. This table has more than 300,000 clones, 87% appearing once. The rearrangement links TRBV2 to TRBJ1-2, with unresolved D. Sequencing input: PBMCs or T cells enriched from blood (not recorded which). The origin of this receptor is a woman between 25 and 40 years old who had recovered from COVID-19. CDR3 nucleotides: TGTGCCAGCAGTGAGGGAGGGTTTGGTGGCTACACCTTC. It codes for CASSEGGFGGYTF.